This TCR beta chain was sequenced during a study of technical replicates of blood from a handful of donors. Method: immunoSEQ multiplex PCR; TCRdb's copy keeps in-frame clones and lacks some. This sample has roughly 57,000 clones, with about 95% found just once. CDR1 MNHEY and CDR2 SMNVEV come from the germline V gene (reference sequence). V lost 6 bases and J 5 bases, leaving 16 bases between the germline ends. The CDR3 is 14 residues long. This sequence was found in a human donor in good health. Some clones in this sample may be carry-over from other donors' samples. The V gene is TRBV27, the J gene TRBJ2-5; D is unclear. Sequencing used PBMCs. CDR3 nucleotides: TGTGCCAGCAGCCGATTGTCCGCCGGGGAGACCCAGTACTTC. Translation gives CASSRLSAGETQYF.